This T cell receptor (beta chain) was captured by sequencing in a study of T cells in Graves' hyperthyroidism and ophthalmopathy. Study as a whole: Sampling of peripheral blood happened at initial diagnosis, prior to any treatment.

This CDR3 is built from 13 residues. CDR1 and CDR2 (germline): SQVTM, ANQGSEA. The V segment lost 5 bases and the J segment 6 bases; nucleotides outside the gene matches: 6. What was amplified from RNA transcripts were TCR beta CDR3 regions. First-round RT-PCR of the TCR CDR3 relied on the HTBI primer set. TCRdb recomputed calls from the multiplex PCR reads with MiXCR, one row per CDR3 protein. The sample gives under 400,000 distinct CDR3 sequences, 20% to 30% of which show up once; 73% is in the top ten. The clonotype comes from a man aged 50-59 years with Graves' hyperthyroidism. The V call is TRBV29-1, the J call TRBJ2-3; 9 positions match TRBD1. The sequenced sample was blood. The CDR3 DNA follows: TGCAGCGTTCCGGGACAGGGTTCCGATACGCAGTATTTT. Translation gives CSVPGQGSDTQYF.